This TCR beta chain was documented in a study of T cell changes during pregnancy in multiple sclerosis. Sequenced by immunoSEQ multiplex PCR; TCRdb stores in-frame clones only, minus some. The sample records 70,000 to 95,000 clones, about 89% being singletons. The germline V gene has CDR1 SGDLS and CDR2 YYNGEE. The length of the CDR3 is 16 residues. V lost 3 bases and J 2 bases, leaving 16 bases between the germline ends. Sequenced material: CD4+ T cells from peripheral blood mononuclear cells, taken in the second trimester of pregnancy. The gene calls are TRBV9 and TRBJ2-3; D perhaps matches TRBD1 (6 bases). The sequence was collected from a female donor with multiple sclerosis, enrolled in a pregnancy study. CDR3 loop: CASSAHPRGNTDTQYF. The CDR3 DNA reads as TGTGCCAGCAGCGCCCACCCTAGGGGGAACACAGATACGCAGTATTTT.